This is a list of T cell receptor beta chains from one sample in a study of B cell selection in AIRE deficiency. Using immunoSEQ multiplex PCR, the repertoire was profiled, and TCRdb retains in-frame clones only, with some absent. Of about 27,000 clones listed, around 95% are singletons. Material for sequencing was CD4+CD127+ conventional T cells sorted from PBMCs. These receptors came from a human donor in good health. Both conserved end residues are part of each CDR3. Each record gives: J gene, V gene, CDR3 protein.

TRBJ2-5	TRBV11-1	CASSLGGQETQYF
TRBJ2-5	TRBV19	CASSPRLAGGQETQYF
TRBJ2-3	TRBV18	CASSPGVLTKRDTQYF
TRBJ1-2	TRBV6-5	CASRDSRNYGYTF
TRBJ2-7	TRBV11-2	CASSLDRAVQYF
TRBJ1-2	TRBV5-6	CASSSRDSYYGYTF
TRBJ2-1	TRBV27	CASSFLSNNEQFF
TRBJ1-6	TRBV18	CASSRIRDRNSPLHF
TRBJ2-1	TRBV4-1	CASSSMGLAGTYSYNEQFF
TRBJ2-3	TRBV2	CASSPLAGGADTQYF
TRBJ2-1	TRBV7-8	CASSRMEAGGAEQFF
TRBJ2-5	TRBV11-2	CASIGGFQETQYF
TRBJ2-5	TRBV5-8	CASSNGQGKTQYF
TRBJ2-3	TRBV13	CASSTGTSGGTDTQYF
TRBJ1-2	TRBV19	CASSLLWEQIFNYGYTF
TRBJ2-5	TRBV5-1	CASSLEGGLAGEETQYF
TRBJ2-3	TRBV6-1	CASGVSTDTQYF
TRBJ2-3	TRBV10-3	CAISEIPVDTQYF
TRBJ1-1	TRBV7-3	CASSLVGQMNTEAFF
TRBJ2-7	TRBV7-2	CASSLTATGGRGEQYF
TRBJ1-2	TRBV12-1	CASSFGKSTAGLGTNYGYTF
TRBJ1-1	TRBV6-4	CASSVMSNTEAFF
TRBJ2-7	TRBV7-6	CASSLRGRGRSEQYF
TRBJ2-2	TRBV4-2	CASSPGTTNTGELFF
TRBJ2-2	TRBV4-1	CASSQIYTGELFF
TRBJ2-1	TRBV19	CASLGRGLSRGYEQFF
TRBJ2-7	TRBV9	CASSVMAGGPYEQYF
TRBJ2-7	TRBV5-7	CASSPTGSSYEQYF
TRBJ1-5	TRBV6-1	CASTRTGYSNQPQHF
TRBJ2-5	TRBV19	CASSTPGAQETRYF
TRBJ2-2	TRBV7-8	CASSLILAGPTGELFF
TRBJ2-7	TRBV5-4	CASSSQDGNYEQYF
TRBJ2-1	TRBV11-2	CASSLLGQGVGEQFF
TRBJ1-3	TRBV12-5	CASGRGVEGNTIYF
TRBJ2-3	TRBV7-3	CASSPGLAGDTQYF
TRBJ2-4	TRBV30	CAWSVKRQGNIQYF
TRBJ2-3	TRBV6-5	CASSSPSGGTDTQYF
TRBJ2-7	TRBV5-8	CASSLYNSYEQYF
TRBJ1-1	TRBV6-5	CASSPGTGVDTEAFF
TRBJ2-1	TRBV20-1	CSARNNEQFF
TRBJ1-1	TRBV5-1	CASSDPTGLNTEAFF
TRBJ2-5	TRBV15	CATSGGETQYF